These 20 T cell receptor beta chains were all obtained from the same sample, sequenced in a study of shared clonotypes between healthy human individuals (dated by TCRdb to 2018 to 2021). The library was generated by the immunoSEQ multiplex PCR assay. Here the immuneACCESS table is served through TCRdb, limited to in-frame sequences with V and J called. Missing clones are a known gap in these copies; in checked studies unresolved V genes cover under half, and the rest lacks a known reason. For this sample the table gives 730,000 or so clones, of which about two thirds were detected only once. The top ten clonotypes cover 1.8% of the sample. The sample comprised memory CD4+ T cells sorted from blood. The cell subset or site label here, explained by the study, means: CD45RA-negative fraction. Receptors originate from a young woman in good health.

The chain carries TRBV7-6 and TRBJ2-3; 10 nucleotides agree with TRBD2. Trimming cost V 5 bases and J 4 bases; bases outside gene matches: 9. The CDR3 runs to 16 residues. In germline, CDR1 is SGHVS, CDR2 FNYEAQ. The CDR3: CASSRGLAGDADTQYF. For the CDR3, the DNA is TGTGCCAGCAGCAGGGGGCTAGCGGGAGACGCAGATACGCAGTATTTT.

This clone showed up just once. The chain couples TRBV4-1 to TRBJ2-5, with 10 bases matching TRBD1. Germline lookup yields CDR1 MGHRA and CDR2 YSYEKL. V shed 1 base and J 5 bases; nucleotides not matched to a gene: 4. The CDR3 covers 15 residues. In DNA form, the CDR3 reads TGCGCCAGCAGCCAAGCTGACAGGGGGCGCGAGACCCAGTACTTC. Translated, it gives CASSQADRGRETQYF.

As to this clone: Other nucleotide sequences in the sample specify the same CDR3. The chain couples TRBV18 to TRBJ1-5; D possibly corresponds to TRBD1 (5 bases). Trimming removed 6 bases at V and 2 bases at J, with 8 bases between. CDR1 KGHSH and CDR2 LQKENI come from the germline V gene. This CDR3 comprises 13 residues. Here the CDR3 DNA reads TGTGCCAGCTCCCAAGGGGGCAATCAGCCCCAGCATTTT. It yields the protein CASSQGGNQPQHF. Variable domain in full (rest from reference TRBV18 and TRBJ1-5): NAGVMQNPRHLVRRRGQEARLRCSPMKGHSHVYWYRQLPEEGLKFMVYLQKENIIDESGMPKERFSAEFPKEGPSILRIQQVVRGDSAAYFCASSQGGNQPQHFGDGTRLSIL.

This clone turned up a few times. The gene calls are TRBV21-1 and TRBJ1-5. TRBV21-1 is tagged as a pseudogene. This CDR3 contains 15 residues. In DNA form, the CDR3 reads TGTGCCAGCAGCAAAGTATATGGAAGCAATCAGCCCCAGCATTTT. Amino acids: CASSKVYGSNQPQHF.

The chain recombines TRBV2 with TRBJ1-3; D remains unclear. Germline CDR1 SNHLY, CDR2 FYNNEI. This CDR3 is 13 amino acids long. The V end lost 3 bases, the J end lost 4 bases, and 7 bases lay between the germline ends. This CDR3 is CASSDTVGNTIYF. The DNA for the CDR3 is TGTGCCAGCAGTGATACAGTCGGAAACACCATATATTTT.

This clone was seen a handful of times. The CDR3 nucleotides read TGTGCCAGCAGTTTAAGACAGCTCAGCACAGATACGCAGTATTTT. Residues: CASSLRQLSTDTQYF. J is TRBJ2-3 and V is TRBV27, with D tentatively TRBD1 (5 bases). With 2 bases removed from V and 0 bases from J, the gap between germline ends came to 9 bases. This CDR3 has 15 amino acids. Looked up from germline, CDR1 is MNHEY and CDR2 is SMNVEV (reference sequence).

The chain recombines TRBV11-2 with TRBJ1-2; possible D gene TRBD1, 5 bases. V lost 5 bases, J lost 8 bases, and 15 bases lay in between. This CDR3 has 13 amino acids. Germline V CDR1 and CDR2: SGHAT, FQNNGV. CDR3 nucleotide sequence: TGTGCCAGCAGCCCCGGGGGTCTATGGGGCTACACCTTC. It codes for CASSPGGLWGYTF. The full variable domain, in which reference TRBV11-2 and TRBJ1-2 provide the parts outside the CDR3, is EAGVAQSPRYKIIEKRQSVAFWCNPISGHATLYWYQQILGQGPKLLIQFQNNGVVDDSQLPKDRFSAERLKGVDSTLKIQPAKLEDSAVYLCASSPGGLWGYTFGSGTRLTVV.

The chain joins TRBV4-1 to TRBJ1-4, with 9 bases fitting TRBD1. J lost 7 bases, V lost 3 bases, and 6 bases had no gene match. The CDR3 runs 15 residues. The germline V gene has CDR1 MGHRA and CDR2 YSYEKL. CDR3 loop: CASSHTGTGSEKLFF. CDR3 DNA: TGCGCCAGCAGCCATACCGGGACAGGGTCTGAAAAACTGTTTTTT.

The chain combines TRBV18 with TRBJ2-3, with D unclear. The germline V gene has CDR1 KGHSH and CDR2 LQKENI. V lost 3 bases and J lost 3, with 19 bases in between. CDR3 length: 17 amino acids. The chain's CDR3 is CASSPTGGSRGTDTQYF. The DNA for the CDR3 is TGTGCCAGCTCACCCACGGGTGGCTCAAGAGGAACAGATACGCAGTATTTT.

CDR3 loop: CASSVGQDLYNEQFF. DNA for the CDR3: TGTGCCAGCAGCGTAGGACAGGACCTCTACAATGAGCAGTTCTTC. The chain is built from TRBV5-8 and TRBJ2-1; 7 bases align to TRBD1. The CDR3 is made up of 15 amino acids. Germline CDR1 reads SGHTS; CDR2 reads YDEGEE. The V segment lost 4 bases and the J segment 3 bases; nucleotides outside the gene matches: 7. Full variable domain (rest looked up from reference TRBV5-8 and TRBJ2-1): EAGVTQSPTHLIKTRGQQATLRCSPISGHTSVYWYQQALGLGLQFLLWYDEGEERNRGNFPPRFSGRQFPNYSSELNVNALELEDSALYLCASSVGQDLYNEQFFGPGTRLTVL.

The chain recombines TRBV6-4 with TRBJ2-2, with D hard to call. Trimming left V 6 bases short and J 1 base short, with 9 bases between. CDR1 and CDR2 (germline): MRHNA, SNTAGT. The CDR3 spans 14 residues. The CDR3 sequence: CASRPGQNTGELFF. In DNA form, the CDR3 reads TGTGCCAGCAGACCGGGCCAGAACACCGGGGAGCTGTTTTTT.

The V call is TRBV25-1, the J call TRBJ2-5; tentatively, D is TRBD2 (6 bases). CDR1 and CDR2 from the germline V gene are MGHDK and SYGVNS. This CDR3 is built from 15 residues. Deletions cut 8 bases from V and 4 bases from J, with 20 bases between. Here the CDR3 reads CASRDSKASGETQYF. CDR3 bases: TGTGCCAGCCGGGACTCTAAAGCGTCCGGAGAGACCCAGTACTTC.

The table lists this clone with a few counts. The chain employs TRBV28 and TRBJ2-7; TRBD1 or TRBD2 may be the D gene (7 bases each). The CDR3 is 15 residues long. CDR1 is MDHEN and CDR2 is SYDVKM in the germline V gene. Trimming took 3 bases from V and 5 from J, leaving 17 bases between them. CDR3 protein: CASSFRGRGRDEQYF. CDR3 sequence (DNA): TGTGCCAGCAGTTTCCGGGGGAGGGGGCGCGACGAGCAGTACTTC.

The J gene is TRBJ1-5, the V gene TRBV2, with 7 bases fitting TRBD1. Germline CDR1 is SNHLY and CDR2 is FYNNEI. V lost 6 bases to trimming and J lost 1 base; unmatched junction nucleotides: 6. The CDR3 loop spans 15 amino acids. The CDR3 is CASRDGGGSNQPQHF. The CDR3 DNA is TGTGCCAGCAGAGATGGAGGGGGCAGCAATCAGCCCCAGCATTTT.

CDR3 in DNA: TGTGCCAGCAGTCCCGGGACTAGTCGAGGGGAGCTGTTTTTT. Amino acids: CASSPGTSRGELFF. This chain links TRBV4-2 with TRBJ2-2; 8 bases line up with TRBD2. Germline CDR1 and CDR2: LGHNA and YNFKEQ. The CDR3 contains 14 residues. Trimming took 6 bases from V and 8 from J; bases not matched to a gene: 8.

This clone was recorded once. The chain uses TRBV2 and TRBJ1-4, with 8 bases identical to TRBD1. The CDR3 runs to 15 residues. Trimming at V came to 7 bases and at J to 8 bases, leaving 12 bases not matched to a gene. The V gene's germline CDR1 is SNHLY and CDR2 FYNNEI. The CDR3 loop is CASIQRGRGREKLFF. In DNA, the CDR3 is TGTGCCAGCATCCAAAGGGGCAGGGGGCGCGAAAAACTGTTTTTT.

This clone came up once. The CDR3, as DNA: TGTGCCAGCAGTTTTCAGATTGAGAACACTGAAGCTTTCTTT. Encoded protein: CASSFQIENTEAFF. V and J are TRBV6-5 and TRBJ1-1; D unclear. The germline gives CDR1 MNHEY, CDR2 SVGAGI. Trimming pared 4 bases from V and 1 base from J, leaving 10 bases between. The CDR3 spans 14 residues.

The V call is TRBV7-2, the J call TRBJ2-7; TRBD2 aligns across 7 bases. The CDR3 is made up of 16 amino acids. Germline trimming cut 0 bases from V and 3 bases from J; bases unmatched to any gene: 8. CDR1 is SGHTA, CDR2 FQGNSA, per germline. CDR3 bases: TGTGCCAGCAGCTTAGCAGGCGGGGAGGGATACTACGAGCAGTACTTC. Translated: CASSLAGGEGYYEQYF.

The chain is built from TRBV6-1 and TRBJ1-2, with no clear D. Trimming pared 6 bases from V and 1 base from J, leaving 15 bases between. The germline gives CDR1 MNHNS, CDR2 SASEGT. The CDR3 is 15 amino acids. DNA for the CDR3: TGTGCCAGCAGAAGGTGGTCAACAGATAACTATGGCTACACCTTC. As protein: CASRRWSTDNYGYTF.

For this clone: In the same sample, other DNA sequences code for this CDR3. This sequence joins TRBV29-1 and TRBJ1-1; D is perhaps TRBD1 (5 bases). This CDR3 has 12 amino acids. Germline V gives CDR1 SQVTM, CDR2 ANQGSEA. V was pared by 7 bases and J by 1 base, with 10 bases between. CDR3 nucleotide sequence: TGCAGCGCCGGGACGGCGAACACTGAAGCTTTCTTT. Translation gives CSAGTANTEAFF. Filled out from reference TRBV29-1 and TRBJ1-1, the complete variable domain reads SAVISQKPSRDICQRGTSLTIQCQVDSQVTMMFWYRQQPGQSLTLIATANQGSEATYESGFVIDKFPISRPNLTFSTLTVSNMSPEDSSIYLCSAGTANTEAFFGQGTRLTVV.